The 21 T cell receptor beta chains in this list originate from one sample, sequenced in a study of T cells after yellow fever vaccination. TCRdb used MiXCR to reprocess the 5' RACE reads, holding one entry per CDR3 protein. The table includes around 610,000 distinct CDR3 sequences, approximately 13% detected once. Source: PBMCs, taken on the day of the yellow fever booster vaccination. Every receptor here comes from a man aged 25-40 years who received the YFV17D yellow fever vaccine.

To note about this clonotype: A much larger clone differs by one base, so this may be a read error. This sequence joins TRBV20-1 and TRBJ1-1, with D tentatively TRBD1 (5 bases). Looked up from germline, CDR1 is DFQATT and CDR2 is SNEGSKA (reference sequence). The CDR3 runs 18 residues. In DNA, the CDR3 is TGCAGTCACCTTTGGGGGGAAGTTCTTCAATACGGTGGCACTGAAGATTTCTTT. It is translated as CSHLWGEVLQYGGTEDFF.

The chain recombines TRBV20-1 with TRBJ2-7, with D unclear. The CDR3 is made up of 16 amino acids. V was clipped by 3 bases and J by 1 base, with 19 bases between them. Per germline, CDR1 DFQATT and CDR2 SNEGSKA (reference sequence). CDR3 residues: CSASSSGVGRSYEQYF. CDR3 DNA: TGCAGTGCTAGCAGCTCTGGGGTGGGCCGGTCCTACGAGCAGTACTTC.

V usage is TRBV12-3 or TRBV12-4 and J usage is TRBJ2-7; 8 bases are a match to TRBD1. V was clipped by 4 bases and J by 4 bases; unmatched bases: 6. The CDR3 spans 14 residues. This chain's CDR3 is CASSSGRGRYEQYF. The CDR3 bases are TGTGCCAGCAGTTCAGGCAGGGGGCGGTACGAGCAGTACTTC.

CDR3 nucleotide sequence: TGTGCCAGCAGCCAAGGAAGGGGACTAGCGGGTTTAGATGAGCAGTTCTTC. It encodes CASSQGRGLAGLDEQFF. The chain links TRBV3-1 to TRBJ2-1; 12 nucleotides match TRBD2. The CDR3 sequence is 17 residues long. The germline V gene has CDR1 LGHDT and CDR2 YNNKEL (reference sequence). Trimming cost V 1 base and J 8 bases; bases outside gene matches: 9.

This clonotype was detected once. V usage is TRBV30 and J usage is TRBJ2-2; no firm D call. Germline CDR1 reads GTSNPN; CDR2 reads SVGIG (reference sequence). V was cut by 5 bases and J by 2 bases, with 12 bases left in between. The CDR3 length is 14 residues. CDR3 coding DNA: TGTGCCTGGCCCGGTTCATCCAACACCGGGGAGCTGTTTTTT. Its protein is CAWPGSSNTGELFF. The full variable domain, rest sourced from reference TRBV30 and TRBJ2-2, is SQTIHQWPATLVQPVGSPLSLECTVEGTSNPNLYWYRQAAGRGLQLLFYSVGIGQISSEVPQNLSASRPQDRQFILSSKKLLLSDSGFYLCAWPGSSNTGELFFGEGSRLTVL.

This clonotype turned up a few times. The chain couples TRBV20-1 to TRBJ2-7; TRBD1 aligns across 10 bases. The CDR3 covers 14 residues. Germline V lookup: CDR1 DFQATT, CDR2 SNEGSKA (reference sequence). Trimming took 3 bases from V and 7 from J; bases not matched to a gene: 9. The CDR3 coding sequence is TGCAGTGCTAGGGGACCGGGACAGGGGTGGGAGCAGTACTTC. It yields the protein CSARGPGQGWEQYF.

This sequence joins TRBV7-8 and TRBJ2-1; D tentatively fits TRBD1 or TRBD2 (7 bases each). Germline V gene lookup returns CDR1 SGHVS and CDR2 FQNEAQ. This CDR3 spans 16 amino acids. The V gene lost 3 bases and the J gene lost 1 base, with 13 bases spanning the gap. The CDR3 DNA reads TGTGCCAGCAGCTTCGACAGGGAGGGGTCCTACAATGAGCAGTTCTTC. It is translated as CASSFDREGSYNEQFF.

This rearrangement joins TRBV7-2 to TRBJ2-3, with a weak D call TRBD2 (6 bases). The ends were cut back, 5 bases at V and 2 bases at J, with 11 bases in the middle. CDR3 size: 14 residues. Germline V gene sequence: CDR1 SGHTA, CDR2 FQGNSA. This CDR3 reads CASSPASDTDTQYF. For the CDR3, the DNA is TGTGCCAGCAGCCCCGCTAGCGACACAGATACGCAGTATTTT.

This clonotype was counted once. The chain combines TRBV27 with TRBJ1-6, with 10 bases lining up with TRBD1. The germline V gene encodes CDR1 MNHEY and CDR2 SMNVEV (reference sequence). This CDR3 is built from 16 residues. After removal of 6 bases from V and 7 bases from J, the junction contained 9 bases not matched to a gene. DNA for the CDR3: TGTGCCAGCAGCCTGGGACAGGGGATTGGGAATTCACCCCTCCACTTT. Protein sequence: CASSLGQGIGNSPLHF.

The chain uses TRBV6-5 and TRBJ2-5; 11 nucleotides agree with TRBD2. The trim removed 2 bases at V and 4 bases at J, leaving 3 bases unmatched. The germline V gene has CDR1 MNHEY and CDR2 SVGAGI. The CDR3 totals 15 residues. Here the CDR3 reads CASSYVLAGGETQYF. CDR3 in DNA: TGTGCCAGCAGTTACGTGCTAGCGGGAGGAGAGACCCAGTACTTC.

In DNA form, the CDR3 reads TGTGCCAGCAGCTGGGGACAGGGAGGAAAAGCTTTCTTT. As protein: CASSWGQGGKAFF. The chain links TRBV6-1 to TRBJ1-1; 9 nucleotides agree with TRBD1. Germline V gene lookup returns CDR1 MNHNS and CDR2 SASEGT. The CDR3 is 13 residues long. J gave up 9 bases and V 6 bases, and 8 bases lay outside the gene matches.

This clonotype was observed a handful of times. The genes are TRBV5-4 and TRBJ1-4; weak D call: TRBD1 (5 bases). Trimming cost V 1 base and J 7 bases, with 11 bases left between them. Germline V lookup: CDR1 SGHNT, CDR2 YYREEE (reference sequence). CDR3 length equals 14 residues. Here the CDR3 reads CASSLQGIGEKLFF. Here the CDR3 DNA reads TGTGCCAGCAGCTTGCAGGGTATTGGTGAAAAACTGTTTTTT.

This clonotype came up many times. The V gene is TRBV12-3 or TRBV12-4, the J gene TRBJ2-7; 8 bases match TRBD2. The CDR3 is 15 amino acids. Trimming took 6 bases from V and 3 from J; bases not matched to a gene: 10. Here the CDR3 DNA reads TGTGCCAGCAGAGCGGGGGACGGCAGGGGCTACGAGCAGTACTTC. This translates into CASRAGDGRGYEQYF.

This clonotype has a count of ten or more. The CDR3 bases are TGTGCCAGCAGCCAAGAAATGTCAGTAAGGGATACGCAGTATTTT. This sequence encodes CASSQEMSVRDTQYF. J is TRBJ2-3 and V is TRBV3-1; D uncertain. With 0 bases removed from V and 6 bases from J, the gap between germline ends came to 13 bases. Per the germline V gene, CDR1 is LGHDT and CDR2 is YNNKEL (reference sequence). The CDR3 is 15 residues long.

V gene TRBV6-5 combines with J gene TRBJ2-7, with 7 bases aligning to TRBD2. After removal of 0 bases from V and 0 bases from J, the junction contained 14 bases not matched to a gene. CDR3 length: 19 residues. Germline CDR1 is MNHEY and CDR2 is SVGAGI. The CDR3, as DNA: TGTGCCAGCAGTTACTCGATATCGCGGGGGATAGCGTACTCCTACGAGCAGTACTTC. The encoded protein is CASSYSISRGIAYSYEQYF.

This chain links TRBV10-3 with TRBJ2-1; 8 nucleotides match TRBD1. Germline assignment: CDR1 ENHRY and CDR2 SYGVKD. V was pared by 8 bases and J by 8 bases, with 8 bases of the junction left unmatched. This CDR3 has 13 residues. The CDR3 DNA is TGTGCCATCGGTCCGGACAGGGAATATGAGCAGTTCTTC. Its translation: CAIGPDREYEQFF.

In this sample, this clonotype turned up many times. V is TRBV29-1 and J is TRBJ1-2, with unresolved D. CDR1 and CDR2 from the germline V gene are SQVTM and ANQGSEA. The CDR3 runs 13 residues. The ends were cut back, 2 bases at V and 1 base at J, with 8 bases in the middle. This CDR3 reads CSVESRLNYGYTF. The CDR3 bases are TGCAGCGTTGAATCCAGGCTTAACTATGGCTACACCTTC.

This clonotype has only a few counts. The genes are TRBV20-1 and TRBJ1-2; D might be TRBD1 (5 bases). The germline V and J ends were trimmed by 1 base and 7 bases, with 22 bases remaining between them. This CDR3 has 16 amino acids. CDR1 DFQATT and CDR2 SNEGSKA come from the germline V gene (reference sequence). CDR3 amino acids: CSARVDTPYDYGGYTF. The DNA of the CDR3 is TGCAGTGCTAGAGTGGACACCCCCTATGACTATGGTGGCTACACCTTC.

The chain joins TRBV5-1 to TRBJ2-5; D is unresolved. The germline CDR1 and CDR2 sequences are SGHRS and YFSETQ. CDR3 size: 13 residues. V was clipped by 0 bases and J by 3 bases, with 6 bases between them. The CDR3 reads CASSLAEKETQYF. For the CDR3, the DNA is TGCGCCAGCAGCTTGGCGGAGAAAGAGACCCAGTACTTC.

This clonotype has more than one count but fewer than ten. This rearrangement joins TRBV20-1 to TRBJ1-6, with 7 bases identical to TRBD1. J was trimmed by 2 bases and V by 6 bases; bases with no gene match: 7. CDR3 length: 15 amino acids. Germline V gene lookup returns CDR1 DFQATT and CDR2 SNEGSKA (reference sequence). CDR3 bases: TGCAGTGCAATAGACAGGGCCACCTATAATTCACCCCTCCACTTT. Protein product: CSAIDRATYNSPLHF.

This chain links TRBV18 with TRBJ2-3; no reliable D call. Per the germline V gene, CDR1 is KGHSH and CDR2 is LQKENI. This CDR3 is 16 amino acids long. The V end lost 0 bases, the J end lost 0 bases, and 10 bases lay between the germline ends. For the CDR3, the DNA is TGTGCCAGCTCACCACCGAACCTGGGAAGCACAGATACGCAGTATTTT. Amino acid sequence: CASSPPNLGSTDTQYF. Combining the CDR3 with reference TRBV18 and TRBJ2-3 gives the whole variable domain NAGVMQNPRHLVRRRGQEARLRCSPMKGHSHVYWYRQLPEEGLKFMVYLQKENIIDESGMPKERFSAEFPKEGPSILRIQQVVRGDSAAYFCASSPPNLGSTDTQYFGPGTRLTVL.